This T cell receptor (beta chain) came from a study of spatial heterogeneity in lung cancer. Findings of the study overall: Counts that tracked tumor mutation counts were those of expanded intratumoral alpha and beta TCRs.

V was shortened by 3 bases and J by 4 bases, with 11 bases between the two germline ends. Germline V gene sequence: CDR1 MDHEN, CDR2 SYDVKM. CDR3 size: 14 residues. TCRdb re-derived calls from the 5' RACE reads in MiXCR, one entry per CDR3 protein. The table records over 10,000 distinct CDR3 sequences, 5.1% of them present only once. The sample holds many counts of this clonotype. Its antigen is undetermined. Within a library made for alpha chains, this beta chain is off target, and its count is uninformative. Time point of the sample: sample taken at primary tumor resection. This rearrangement joins TRBV28 to TRBJ2-3; D remains unclear. This clonotype was obtained from a male donor with early-stage non-small cell lung cancer. The sample was lung tumor tissue, taken at surgery. In nucleotides, the CDR3 is TGTGCCAGCAGTTTGCCGACTGGGTCAGATACGCAGTATTTT. Translation gives CASSLPTGSDTQYF.